This T cell receptor (beta chain) is drawn from a study of T cell clonotyping in hematopoietic cell transplantation. Across the whole study: Cytoreduction preceded collection of pretransplant recipient samples.

Generated by immunoSEQ multiplex PCR, the TCRdb table keeps only in-frame clones and is missing some. The table lists about 650 clones, approximately 96% of them singletons. Worth noting for this clone: What it binds is not known.

This CDR3 is built from 14 residues. Per the germline V gene, CDR1 is LNHDA and CDR2 is SQIVND (reference sequence). The V segment lost 6 bases and the J segment 4 bases; nucleotides outside the gene matches: 5. Study outcomes and limitations: Graft donor and pretransplant recipient Inverse Simpson Index values predicted broader posttransplant TCR diversity.

Specified time point: recipient sample about 28 days before transplant, after cytoreduction. The chain links TRBV19 to TRBJ2-1; 8 bases align to TRBD1. This TCR came from a woman between 40 and 55 years old with acute myeloid leukemia. Some clones in this sample may be carry-over from other donors' samples. Sequenced here: peripheral blood mononuclear cells, sampled before stem cell transplant. CDR3 sequence reads: CASSGQGYYNEQFF. CDR3 in DNA: TGTGCCAGTAGCGGACAGGGCTATTACAATGAGCAGTTCTTC.